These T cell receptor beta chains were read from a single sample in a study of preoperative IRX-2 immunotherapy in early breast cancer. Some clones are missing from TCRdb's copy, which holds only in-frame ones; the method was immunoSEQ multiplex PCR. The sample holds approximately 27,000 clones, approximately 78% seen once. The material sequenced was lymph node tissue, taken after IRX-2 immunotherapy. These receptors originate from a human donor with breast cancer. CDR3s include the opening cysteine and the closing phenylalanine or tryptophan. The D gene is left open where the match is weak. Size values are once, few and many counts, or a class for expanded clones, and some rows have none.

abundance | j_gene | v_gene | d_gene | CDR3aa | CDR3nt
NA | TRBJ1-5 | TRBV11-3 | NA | CASSLRLAGHSNQPQHF | TGTGCCAGCAGCTTACGGCTGGCAGGGCATAGCAATCAGCCCCAGCATTTT
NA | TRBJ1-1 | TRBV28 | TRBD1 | CASRLGTGGGGTEAFF | TGTGCCAGCAGACTAGGGACAGGGGGCGGGGGAACTGAAGCTTTCTTT
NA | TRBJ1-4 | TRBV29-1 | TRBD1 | CSGGQLNEKLFF | TGCAGCGGGGGACAGCTAAATGAAAAACTGTTTTTT
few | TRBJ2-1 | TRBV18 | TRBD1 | CASSPNYRGNEQFF | TGTGCCAGCTCCCCAAATTACAGGGGCAATGAGCAGTTCTTC
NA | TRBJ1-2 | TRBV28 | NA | CASSSMRGESNYGYTF | TGTGCCAGCAGTTCAATGCGGGGAGAGTCTAACTATGGCTACACCTTC
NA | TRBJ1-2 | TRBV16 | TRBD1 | CASSQTTGGSGYTF | TGTGCCAGCAGCCAAACGACAGGGGGCAGTGGCTACACCTTC
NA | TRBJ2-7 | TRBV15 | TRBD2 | CATSRVGGVRSYEQYF | TGTGCCACCAGCAGAGTGGGGGGGGTAAGAAGCTACGAGCAGTACTTC
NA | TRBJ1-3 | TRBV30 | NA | CAWFRGPGNTIYF | TGTGCCTGGTTCCGGGGACCTGGAAACACCATATATTTT
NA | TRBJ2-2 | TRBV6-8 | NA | CASRARGYANTGELFF | TGTGCCAGTAGAGCTAGGGGCTACGCGAACACCGGGGAGCTGTTTTTT
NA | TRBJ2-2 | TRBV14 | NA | CACGLNTGELFF | TGTGCCTGCGGGTTAAACACCGGGGAGCTGTTTTTT
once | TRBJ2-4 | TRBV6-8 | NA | CAISRTSDIQYF | TGTGCCATCAGCCGGACATCGGACATTCAGTACTTC
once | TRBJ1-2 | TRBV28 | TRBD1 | CASSTSFQGGSGYTF | TGTGCCAGCAGCACCTCCTTTCAAGGGGGCAGTGGCTACACCTTC
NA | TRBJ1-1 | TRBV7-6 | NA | CASTKTVGDNSNTEAFF | TGTGCCAGCACTAAAACGGTGGGGGACAACTCGAACACTGAAGCTTTCTTT
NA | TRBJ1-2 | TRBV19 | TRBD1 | CASSCGDRSNYGYTF | TGTGCCAGTAGTTGCGGGGACAGATCGAACTATGGCTACACCTTC
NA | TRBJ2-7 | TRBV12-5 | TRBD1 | CASNLGGYSYEQYF | TGTGCCAGCAACCTAGGGGGCTACTCCTACGAGCAGTACTTC
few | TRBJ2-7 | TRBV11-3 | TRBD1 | CASSSPGQGSYEQYF | TGTGCCAGCAGCTCCCCGGGACAGGGCTCCTACGAGCAGTACTTC
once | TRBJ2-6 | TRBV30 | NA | CAWSVAGAGANVLTF | TGTGCCTGGAGTGTGGCCGGGGCTGGGGCCAACGTCCTGACTTTC
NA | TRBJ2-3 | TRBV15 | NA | CATSRVLAMADTQYF | TGTGCCACCAGCAGAGTGCTAGCAATGGCAGATACGCAGTATTTT
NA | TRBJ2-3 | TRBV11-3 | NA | CASSLSGGADTQYF | TGTGCCAGCAGCTTAAGTGGAGGGGCAGATACGCAGTATTTT
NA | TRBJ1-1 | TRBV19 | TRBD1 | CASRNYGPGQWNTEAFF | TGTGCCAGTAGGAATTATGGCCCGGGACAGTGGAACACTGAAGCTTTCTTT
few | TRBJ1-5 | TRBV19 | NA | CASSDPDKPWNQPQHF | TGTGCCAGTAGTGACCCGGACAAGCCTTGGAATCAGCCCCAGCATTTT
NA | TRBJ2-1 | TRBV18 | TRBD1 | CASSPPGQGNEQFF | TGTGCCAGCTCGCCACCGGGACAGGGGAATGAGCAGTTCTTC
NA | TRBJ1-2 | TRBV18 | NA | CASSPRGWSYTF | TGTGCCAGCTCACCCAGGGGTTGGAGCTACACCTTC
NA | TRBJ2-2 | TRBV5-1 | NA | CASSPHGRSNTGELFF | TGCGCCAGCAGCCCCCATGGGCGCTCGAACACCGGGGAGCTGTTTTTT
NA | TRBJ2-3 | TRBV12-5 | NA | CASQKGDTQYF | TGTGCCTCTCAAAAGGGAGATACGCAGTATTTT
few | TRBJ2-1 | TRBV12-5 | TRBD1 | CASGLEGQNNEQFF | TGTGCTAGTGGTTTGGAGGGACAGAACAATGAGCAGTTCTTC
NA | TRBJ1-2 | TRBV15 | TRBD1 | CATSKHRPARQGANYGYTF | TGTGCCACCTCCAAACACCGACCGGCCCGACAGGGGGCTAACTATGGCTACACCTTC
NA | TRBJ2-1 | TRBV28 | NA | CASSFGQHNEQFF | TGTGCCAGCAGTTTCGGGCAGCACAATGAGCAGTTCTTC
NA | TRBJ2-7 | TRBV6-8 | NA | CASSYGQGTFEQYF | TGTGCCAGCAGTTACGGTCAGGGGACTTTCGAGCAGTACTTC
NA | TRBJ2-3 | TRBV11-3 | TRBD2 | CASSTSGGAENTQYF | TGTGCCAGCAGCACTAGCGGGGGGGCCGAGAATACGCAGTATTTT
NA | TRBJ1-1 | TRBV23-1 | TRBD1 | CASSLSQGQPTEAFF | TGCGCCAGCAGCCTATCTCAGGGACAGCCCACTGAAGCTTTCTTT
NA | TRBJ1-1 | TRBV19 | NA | CASSSQGRTEAFF | TGTGCCAGTAGTTCTCAGGGGCGGACTGAAGCTTTCTTT
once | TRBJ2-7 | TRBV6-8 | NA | CASSGRGSYEQYF | TGTGCCAGCAGTGGACGCGGGTCGTACGAGCAGTACTTC
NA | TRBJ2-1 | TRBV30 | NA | CAWSVLWGPSYNEQFF | TGTGCCTGGAGTGTACTGTGGGGGCCCTCCTACAATGAGCAGTTCTTC
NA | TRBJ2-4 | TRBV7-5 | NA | CASSLSAGGSKNIQYF | TGTGCCAGCAGCTTGTCAGCGGGGGGTTCCAAAAACATTCAGTACTTC
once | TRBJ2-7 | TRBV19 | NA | CASSWGEGDEQYF | TGTGCCAGTAGTTGGGGCGAGGGTGACGAGCAGTACTTC
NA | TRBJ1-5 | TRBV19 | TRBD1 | CASRSETGPYQPQHF | TGTGCCAGTAGGAGTGAGACAGGGCCATATCAGCCCCAGCATTTT
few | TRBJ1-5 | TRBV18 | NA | CASSPGLSNQPQHF | TGTGCCAGCTCACCGGGCTTGAGCAATCAGCCCCAGCATTTT
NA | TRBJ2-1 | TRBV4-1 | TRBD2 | CASSQDTSGRYNEQFF | TGCGCCAGCAGCCAAGATACTAGCGGGAGGTACAATGAGCAGTTCTTC
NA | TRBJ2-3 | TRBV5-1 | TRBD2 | CASSLGVSGGSTDTQYF | TGCGCCAGCAGCTTGGGGGTGAGCGGGGGTAGCACAGATACGCAGTATTTT
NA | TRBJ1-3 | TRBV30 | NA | CAWSSHTGSGNTIYF | TGTGCCTGGAGCTCTCATACCGGCTCTGGAAACACCATATATTTT
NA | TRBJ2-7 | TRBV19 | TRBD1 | CASSRKGTVSYEQYF | TGTGCCAGTAGTAGGAAAGGGACAGTTTCCTACGAGCAGTACTTC
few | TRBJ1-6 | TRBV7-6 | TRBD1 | CASSFTGTGGNIMSPLHF | TGTGCCAGCAGCTTTACCGGGACAGGGGGCAATATCATGTCACCCCTCCACTTT
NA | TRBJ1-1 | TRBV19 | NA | CASSRRTPNTEAFF | TGTGCCAGTAGTAGAAGGACACCGAACACTGAAGCTTTCTTT
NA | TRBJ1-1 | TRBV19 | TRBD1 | CASSWGQTNTEAFF | TGTGCCAGTAGTTGGGGACAGACCAACACTGAAGCTTTCTTT
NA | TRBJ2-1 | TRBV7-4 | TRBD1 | CASSRPGTGYEQFF | TGTGCCAGCAGCCGACCCGGGACAGGGTATGAGCAATTCTTC
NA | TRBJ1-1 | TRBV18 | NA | CASSPWQNTEAFF | TGTGCCAGCTCACCGTGGCAGAACACTGAAGCTTTCTTT
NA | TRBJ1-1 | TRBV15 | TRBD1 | CATSRDRTGRVWTEAFF | TGTGCCACCAGCAGAGACCGGACAGGAAGGGTGTGGACTGAAGCTTTCTTT
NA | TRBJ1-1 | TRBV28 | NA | CASNRVPSEGNTEAFF | TGTGCCAGCAACCGCGTCCCCTCGGAGGGTAACACTGAAGCTTTCTTT
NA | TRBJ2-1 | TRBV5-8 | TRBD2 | CASSQGWTSGYNEQFF | TGTGCCAGCAGCCAAGGATGGACTAGCGGCTACAATGAGCAGTTCTTC
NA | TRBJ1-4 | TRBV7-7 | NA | CASMRLIGGANEKLFF | TGTGCCAGCATGCGTCTCATTGGGGGGGCGAATGAAAAACTGTTTTTT
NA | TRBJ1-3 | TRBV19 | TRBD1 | CASSIDRGNGNTIYF | TGTGCCAGTAGTATAGACAGGGGGAATGGAAACACCATATATTTT
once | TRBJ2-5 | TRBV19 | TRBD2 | CASSILTSGGLETQYF | TGTGCCAGTAGTATTTTGACTAGCGGGGGGCTGGAGACCCAGTACTTC
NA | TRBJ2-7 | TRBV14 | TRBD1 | CASSPFRTGGYYEQYF | TGTGCCAGCAGCCCGTTCCGGACAGGGGGATACTACGAGCAGTACTTC
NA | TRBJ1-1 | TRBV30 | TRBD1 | CACRQGARTEAFF | TGTGCCTGCCGACAGGGGGCGCGGACTGAAGCTTTCTTT
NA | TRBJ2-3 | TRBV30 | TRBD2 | CAWSVLAGSQYF | TGTGCCTGGAGTGTACTAGCGGGGTCGCAGTATTTT
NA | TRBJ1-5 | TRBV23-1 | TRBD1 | CASSSQGAKNQPQHF | TGCGCCAGCAGCAGCCAGGGGGCGAAGAATCAGCCCCAGCATTTT
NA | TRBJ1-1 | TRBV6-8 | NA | CASSDSRGYTEAFF | TGTGCCAGCAGTGATTCTCGTGGATACACTGAAGCTTTCTTT